Listed below are T cell receptor beta chains from one sample, sequenced in a study of blood T cells in healthy people across ages. MiXCR, run by TCRdb on the 5' RACE reads, gives a single entry per CDR3 protein. The table includes 550,000 to 600,000 distinct CDR3 sequences, less than 60% detected once. The sequenced material came from blood. Receptors originate from a man at least 80 years old in good health. Both conserved end residues are part of each CDR3. Each record gives: clone size, J gene, D gene, V gene, CDR3 DNA, CDR3 protein. The D gene is left open where the match is weak. Clone size is given for some rows only: seen once, a few or many times, or a class if the clone is expanded.

once TRBJ2-7 - TRBV9 TGTGCCAGCAGCCCATCCGGCGGAGACTACAATGAGCAGTACTTC CASSPSGGDYNEQYF
- TRBJ2-1 - TRBV4-2 TGTGCCAGCAGCCAAGAAGAGGGCTACTCCTACAATGAGCAGTTCTTC CASSQEEGYSYNEQFF
few TRBJ2-1 - TRBV29-1 TGCAGCGTTGCTTTAACACCCTACAATGAGCAGTTCTTC CSVALTPYNEQFF
few TRBJ2-7 - TRBV29-1 TGCAGCGTCGGTAAATCCAGAACCCCCTCCTACGAGCAGTACTTC CSVGKSRTPSYEQYF
- TRBJ2-3 TRBD1 TRBV2 TGTGCCAGCACCGCCGGACAGGGGGCGATTGCCACAGATACGCAGTATTTT CASTAGQGAIATDTQYF
once TRBJ2-5 TRBD2 TRBV7-2 TGTGCCAGCAGCGCCGCCGGGACTAACCAAGAGACCCAGTACTTC CASSAAGTNQETQYF
- TRBJ1-6 TRBD1 TRBV12-3/TRBV12-4 TGTGCCAGCAGTTTTCGCAGGGGGTGGGATTCACCCCTCCACTTT CASSFRRGWDSPLHF
- TRBJ1-1 - TRBV7-3 TGTGCCAGCAGCCCTAGGAGGGAGGGCACTGAAGCTTTCTTT CASSPRREGTEAFF
many TRBJ1-2 - TRBV11-1 TGTGCCAGCGGGACGGACAGATCCTATGGCTACACCTTC CASGTDRSYGYTF
- TRBJ2-1 - TRBV20-1 TGCAGTTCACGGAGCGAAGCGGAGTACTACAATGAGCAGTTCTTC CSSRSEAEYYNEQFF
few TRBJ2-7 TRBD1 TRBV28 TGTGCCAGCAGTCTCACCGGGACAGGGTTTTTGCAGTACTTC CASSLTGTGFLQYF
- TRBJ2-1 TRBD2 TRBV7-2 TGTGCCAGCAACGGCTTAGCGGGAGCTATCAATGAGCAGTTCTTC CASNGLAGAINEQFF
few TRBJ2-7 - TRBV15 TGTGCCACCAGCAGAGAAACCCGACAGGAGCAGTACTTC CATSRETRQEQYF
- TRBJ2-2 TRBD2 TRBV9 TGTGCCAGCAGCAAGACTAGCGGGGGCCCATCGAACACCGGGGAGCTGTTTTTT CASSKTSGGPSNTGELFF
- TRBJ2-1 - TRBV6-2/TRBV6-3 TGTGCCAGCAGTCGACAGGGAGGTGAGCAGTTCTTC CASSRQGGEQFF
- TRBJ2-7 TRBD2 TRBV29-1 TGCAGCGTTGAGGGGAAAGGGACTAGTGGGTACGAGCAGTACTTC CSVEGKGTSGYEQYF
few TRBJ2-4 TRBD1 TRBV4-3 TGCGCCAGCAGCCAAACGACAGGGTGGGACAAAAACATTCAGTACTTC CASSQTTGWDKNIQYF
- TRBJ2-7 - TRBV12-3/TRBV12-4 TGTGCCAGCAGTTTCGGGACATCCGAGCAGTACTTC CASSFGTSEQYF
- TRBJ2-7 TRBD1 TRBV27 TGTGCCAGCAGAACCCCGGGACAGGGCTTCTACGAGCAGTACTTC CASRTPGQGFYEQYF
- TRBJ2-1 TRBD2 TRBV12-3/TRBV12-4 TGTGCCAGCAGGGATCAGACTAGCGGGAGACGGGATGAGCAGTTCTTC CASRDQTSGRRDEQFF
- TRBJ2-5 TRBD1 TRBV20-1 TGCAGTGCTAGTAGGACAGGAAAAGAGACCCAGTACTTC CSASRTGKETQYF
few TRBJ2-7 TRBD1 TRBV29-1 TGCAGCGGTGGACAGGGTTGGGACGAGCAGTACTTC CSGGQGWDEQYF
few TRBJ2-7 TRBD1 TRBV20-1 TGCAGTGCCTACCCCGGGACAGGGGGGGATTCCCTCCATCAGGAGCAGTACTTC CSAYPGTGGDSLHQEQYF
- TRBJ2-7 TRBD1 TRBV11-2 TGTGCCAGCAGCTGGGCTGCGACAGGGGACGAGCAGTACTTC CASSWAATGDEQYF
- TRBJ2-1 TRBD2 TRBV10-3 TGTGCCATCAGTGACTCGGGACTAGCGGGGGGAGATGAGCAGTTCTTC CAISDSGLAGGDEQFF
few TRBJ2-5 - TRBV9 TGTGCCAGCGGGAAGGGTCAAGAGACCCAGTACTTC CASGKGQETQYF
few TRBJ2-6 - TRBV12-3/TRBV12-4 TGTGCCAGCAGGGCAGGGGTTACGGGGGCCAACGTCCTGACTTTC CASRAGVTGANVLTF
- TRBJ1-6 - TRBV27 TGTGCCAGCAGTGGACCGACAGGCGGGAATTCACCCCTCCACTTT CASSGPTGGNSPLHF
- TRBJ2-2 TRBD2 TRBV7-9 TGTGCCAGCAGCATCAGACTAGCGGGGACCAGGGAGCTGTTTTTT CASSIRLAGTRELFF
- TRBJ2-7 TRBD1 TRBV11-1 TGTGCCAGCAGCTACGGGACAGACAATGAGCAGTACTTC CASSYGTDNEQYF
many TRBJ1-2 - TRBV6-5 TGTGCCAGCAGTTCCCGAATCGATGGCTACACCTTC CASSSRIDGYTF
few TRBJ2-5 - TRBV12-3/TRBV12-4 TGTGCCAGCACCGCAGGGCTTCAAGAGACCCAGTACTTC CASTAGLQETQYF
few TRBJ2-5 TRBD2 TRBV4-1 TGCGCCAGCAGCCAAGACCCCGGGGGGTCCTACCAAGAGACCCAGTACTTC CASSQDPGGSYQETQYF
once TRBJ2-7 TRBD2 TRBV6-2/TRBV6-3 TGTGCCAGCAGTTACTCCATCAGCGGGGGGCTCTCCTACGAGCAGTACTTC CASSYSISGGLSYEQYF
few TRBJ2-1 TRBD1 TRBV28 TGTGCCAGCAGTCGACCCGGGACAGGGGGCGTCAATGAGCAGTTCTTC CASSRPGTGGVNEQFF
many TRBJ2-1 TRBD1 TRBV29-1 TGCAGCGCCCGGGACAGGGGGAACTACAATGAGCAGTTCTTC CSARDRGNYNEQFF
- TRBJ2-2 TRBD1 TRBV6-2/TRBV6-3 TGTGCCAGCAGACAAACTCGGACAGGGGCCACCGGGGAGCTGTTTTTT CASRQTRTGATGELFF
- TRBJ2-1 TRBD1 TRBV4-1 TGCGCCAGCAGCCACATAACAGGGGTTTTGAGCAATGAGCAGTTCTTC CASSHITGVLSNEQFF
few TRBJ2-1 - TRBV4-3 TGCGCCAGCAGCCAAGACCCTCAAGCTGGCGAGCAGTTCTTC CASSQDPQAGEQFF
- TRBJ2-6 TRBD1 TRBV7-2 TGTGCCAGCAGCTTTAGGGGGCTCTCTGGGGCCAACGTCCTGACTTTC CASSFRGLSGANVLTF
few TRBJ2-3 TRBD2 TRBV6-1 TGTGCCAGCAGTGGAATGACTAGCGGGGGTGGTACGCAGTATTTT CASSGMTSGGGTQYF
- TRBJ2-5 TRBD2 TRBV9 TGTGCCAGCAGCCCGACTAGCGGGGGCCACCAAGAGACCCAGTACTTC CASSPTSGGHQETQYF